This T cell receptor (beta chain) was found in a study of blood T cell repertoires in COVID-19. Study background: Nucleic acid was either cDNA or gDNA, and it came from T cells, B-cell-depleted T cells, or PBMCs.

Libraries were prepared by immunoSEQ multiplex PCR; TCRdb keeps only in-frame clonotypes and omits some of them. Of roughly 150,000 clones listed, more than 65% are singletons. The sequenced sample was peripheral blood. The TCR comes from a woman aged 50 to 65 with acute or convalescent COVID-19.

The CDR3 region is CASSYHAAGEFYGYTF. CDR3 in DNA: TGTGCCAGCAGTTACCATGCGGCAGGGGAATTCTATGGCTACACCTTC. This rearrangement joins TRBV6-5 to TRBJ1-2; possible D gene TRBD1, 6 bases. Per the germline V gene, CDR1 is MNHEY and CDR2 is SVGAGI. This CDR3 is built from 16 residues. The V and J ends lost 2 bases and 4 bases respectively, with 17 bases between them.